This is a list of T cell receptor beta chains from one sample in a study of T cell responses to AZD1222 COVID-19 vaccine. The method was immunoSEQ multiplex PCR; TCRdb's version includes in-frame clones alone and lacks a portion of them. Here the sample spans about 150,000 clones, roughly 90% being singletons. Sample: peripheral blood, taken 28 days after the second AZD1222 dose. These receptor sequences come from an adult who received the AZD1222 COVID-19 vaccine. Both conserved end residues are part of each CDR3. Each record gives: D gene, J gene, V gene, clone size, CDR3 protein, CDR3 DNA. D genes are given only for firm matches. Clone size, where shown, is once, few, many, or a class for clones that have expanded.

NA,TRBJ1-1,TRBV3-1/TRBV3-2,NA,CASSHDGPMNTEAFF,TGTGCCAGCAGCCATGACGGACCCATGAACACTGAAGCTTTCTTT
NA,TRBJ2-3,TRBV13,NA,CASRPGPRLGDTQYF,TGTGCCAGCAGACCGGGACCACGATTGGGAGATACGCAGTATTTT
NA,TRBJ2-2,TRBV5-4,NA,CASSLRGGETGELFF,TGTGCCAGCAGCTTGAGAGGGGGAGAGACCGGGGAGCTGTTTTTT
TRBD1,TRBJ1-1,TRBV2,NA,CASSSTGGWAEAFF,TGTGCCAGCAGTAGTACAGGGGGCTGGGCTGAAGCTTTCTTT
TRBD2,TRBJ2-1,TRBV5-4,once,CASSLVAGGYNEQFF,TGTGCCAGCAGCTTGGTGGCGGGGGGGTACAATGAGCAGTTCTTC
NA,TRBJ2-1,TRBV24-1,NA,CATRSSGSSYNEQFF,TGTGCCACCAGAAGCAGCGGAAGCTCCTACAATGAGCAGTTCTTC
TRBD2,TRBJ2-2,TRBV18,NA,CASSPGGTGELFF,TGTGCCAGCTCGCCGGGAGGGACCGGGGAGCTGTTTTTT
NA,TRBJ2-2,TRBV2,NA,CASDVWDEAGELFF,TGTGCCAGCGACGTATGGGATGAGGCCGGGGAGCTGTTTTTT
TRBD1,TRBJ1-4,TRBV6-5,NA,CASRAYRGRDEKLFF,TGTGCCAGCAGGGCTTACAGGGGGCGCGATGAAAAACTGTTTTTT
TRBD1,TRBJ2-7,TRBV10-1,once,CASSPNRGAGQYF,TGCGCCAGCAGTCCCAACAGGGGCGCAGGGCAGTACTTC
NA,TRBJ1-1,TRBV3-1/TRBV3-2,NA,CASSQGRTEAFF,TGTGCCAGCAGCCAAGGAAGGACTGAAGCTTTCTTT
NA,TRBJ1-2,TRBV5-1,NA,CASSLVLSGAGGYTF,TGCGCCAGCAGCTTGGTATTGTCGGGGGCGGGTGGCTACACCTTC
NA,TRBJ1-2,TRBV24-1,NA,CATLGRNYGYTF,TGTGCCACACTGGGACGGAACTATGGCTACACCTTC
NA,TRBJ2-1,TRBV24-1,NA,CATTGADYNEQFF,TGTGCCACCACGGGGGCAGACTACAATGAGCAGTTCTTC
NA,TRBJ2-7,TRBV25-1,few,CASRDTGLSSYEQYF,TGTGCCAGCAGAGACACAGGGTTGAGCTCCTACGAGCAGTACTTC
NA,TRBJ2-3,TRBV19,NA,CASSARVSYTDTQYF,TGTGCCAGTAGTGCCAGGGTTTCGTACACAGATACGCAGTATTTT
NA,TRBJ1-6,TRBV7-9,NA,CASSLGPRGSPLHF,TGTGCCAGCAGCTTAGGACCCCGGGGTTCACCCCTCCACTTT
NA,TRBJ1-2,TRBV19,NA,CASSPGVYYSPYGYTF,TGTGCCAGTAGTCCAGGGGTTTACTACAGCCCCTATGGCTACACCTTC